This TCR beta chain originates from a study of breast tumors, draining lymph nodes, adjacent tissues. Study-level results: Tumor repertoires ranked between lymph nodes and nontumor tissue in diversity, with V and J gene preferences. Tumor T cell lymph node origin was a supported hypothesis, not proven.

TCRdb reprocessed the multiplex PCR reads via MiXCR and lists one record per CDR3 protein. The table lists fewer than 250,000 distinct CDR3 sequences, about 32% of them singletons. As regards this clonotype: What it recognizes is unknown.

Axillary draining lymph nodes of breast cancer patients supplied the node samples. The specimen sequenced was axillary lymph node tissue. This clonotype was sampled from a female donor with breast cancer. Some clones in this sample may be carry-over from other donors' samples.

The CDR3 sequence: CSARASGQAHQPQHF. Here the CDR3 DNA reads TGCAGTGCTAGGGCCTCGGGGCAAGCGCATCAGCCCCAGCATTTT. The genes are TRBV20-1 and TRBJ1-5; D may be TRBD1 (5 bases). CDR3 length equals 15 residues. Deletions cut 3 bases from V and 5 bases from J, with 17 bases between. Looked up from germline, CDR1 is DFQATT and CDR2 is SNEGSKA (reference sequence).